This TCR beta chain was captured by sequencing in a study of shared clonotypes between healthy human individuals. The V gene's germline CDR1 is SGHRS and CDR2 YFSETQ. The CDR3 loop spans 15 amino acids. The J segment lost 0 bases and the V segment lost 4 bases, leaving 4 bases of the junction unmatched. In replicate PCRs of sorted subsets, about 220 ng DNA, about 30,000 T cell genomes, was used. This table comes from immunoSEQ multiplex PCR, and its TCRdb copy is limited to in-frame clones, with some not included. The sample yields hundreds of thousands of clones, approximately 74% seen once. This clone has only a few counts. Its antigen is unknown. The same CDR3 arises from other DNA sequences in this sample as well. Those who donated, Caucasian adults without exception, all lived in Nashville, Tennessee. Study-wide findings and caveats: The donor pool, a small one, limited the genetic and exposure-history diversity represented. Blood was the sole source, and tissue repertoires probably differ.

Source material: memory CD4+ T cells sorted from blood. The subset denotes: CD45RA-negative fraction. This receptor was obtained from a woman aged 30 to 39 in good health. The chain carries TRBV5-1 and TRBJ2-1, with TRBD1 identical over 7 bases. CDR3 region: CASSVDRVSYNEQFF. The CDR3 coding sequence is TGCGCCAGCAGCGTAGACAGGGTCTCCTACAATGAGCAGTTCTTC. The full variable domain, completed using reference TRBV5-1 and TRBJ2-1, is KAGVTQTPRYLIKTRGQQVTLSCSPISGHRSVSWYQQTPGQGLQFLFEYFSETQRNKGNFPGRFSGRQFSNSRSEMNVSTLELGDSALYLCASSVDRVSYNEQFFGPGTRLTVL.